These 26 T cell receptor beta chains came from one sample sequenced in a study of cytomegalovirus exposure and HLA in healthy donors. The study ran its PCR with 60 Vbeta and 13 Jbeta primers. Here immunoSEQ multiplex PCR was the method, and the copy in TCRdb shows in-frame clones only, minus some. The profile covers about 120,000 clones, with under 80% appearing a single time and about 29% taken by the ten largest. Sequencing was done on a sample of PBMCs. These receptors all come from a man between 60 and 75 years old in good health and CMV-seropositive.

This clone was detected once. V and J are TRBV28 and TRBJ2-7, with D maybe TRBD2 (7 bases). Germline CDR1 MDHEN, CDR2 SYDVKM. Trimming took 4 bases from V and 3 from J, leaving 13 bases between them. The CDR3 spans 14 residues. CDR3 sequence reads: CASSSGGANYEQYF. The CDR3 DNA reads TGTGCCAGCAGTTCGGGGGGCGCAAACTACGAGCAGTACTTC.

The V and J genes are TRBV9 and TRBJ2-1; 8 bases are a match to TRBD2. Unmatched junction bases numbered 11, after V lost 4 bases and J lost 8 bases. CDR1 is SGDLS and CDR2 is YYNGEE in the germline V gene. CDR3 length: 15 amino acids. The CDR3: CASSFGGAGEDEQFF. The CDR3 coding sequence is TGTGCCAGCAGCTTCGGGGGGGCCGGGGAGGATGAGCAGTTCTTC.

In this sample, this clone turned up once. The chain carries TRBV18 and TRBJ1-4; perhaps TRBD1 as D (6 bases). V was trimmed by 3 bases and J by 4 bases, leaving 15 bases between them. This CDR3 contains 16 residues. Germline V CDR1 and CDR2: KGHSH, LQKENI. The CDR3 here is CASSPLTQGINEKLFF. The CDR3 nucleotides read TGTGCCAGCTCACCCCTTACCCAGGGGATTAATGAAAAACTGTTTTTT.

For the CDR3, the DNA is TGTGCCAGCAGCGTAGCTTCGAGGAACACTGAAGCTTTCTTT. Amino acid sequence: CASSVASRNTEAFF. This chain connects TRBV9 to TRBJ1-1; D remains unclear. V was pared by 0 bases and J by 1 base, with 7 bases between. Germline CDR1 is SGDLS and CDR2 is YYNGEE. The CDR3 consists of 14 residues.

In the case of this clone: One junction end disagrees with the germline gene, perhaps due to a read error. This rearrangement joins TRBV6-6 to TRBJ1-5, with D possibly TRBD1 on 5 matching bases. The CDR3 totals 12 residues. In germline, CDR1 is MNHNY, CDR2 SVGAGI (reference sequence). CDR3 region: CASRYYRQPQHF. CDR3 sequence (DNA): TGTGCCAGCAGATACTACAGGCAGCCCCAGCATTTT.

The V gene is TRBV30, the J gene TRBJ2-7; 8 positions match TRBD2. This CDR3 is 15 amino acids long. With 3 bases clipped from V and 0 bases from J, the junction kept 7 bases outside the gene matches. CDR1 GTSNPN and CDR2 SVGIG come from the germline V gene (reference sequence). DNA for the CDR3: TGTGCCTGGAGCTCCGGGGGGGCCAGCTCCTACGAGCAGTACTTC. Translated: CAWSSGGASSYEQYF.

The chain is built from TRBV7-6 and TRBJ2-7; D uncertain. Per germline, CDR1 SGHVS and CDR2 FNYEAQ. The CDR3 consists of 13 residues. Trimming took off 1 base at V and 2 bases at J, with 6 bases between the two ends. CDR3 residues: CASSLDRTYEQYF. CDR3 nucleotides: TGTGCCAGCAGCTTAGACAGAACCTACGAGCAGTACTTC.

The chain employs TRBV13 and TRBJ2-7, with 7 bases matching TRBD2. The CDR3 is 15 amino acids. Germline lookup yields CDR1 PRHDT and CDR2 FYEKMQ (reference sequence). The junction had 4 bases not matched to a gene; V was cut back by 0 bases and J by 2 bases. CDR3 sequence: CASSLGLAEPYEQYF. As DNA, the CDR3 is TGTGCCAGCAGCTTAGGGCTAGCGGAACCCTACGAGCAGTACTTC.

Worth noting for this clone: This CDR3 is also generated by other DNA sequences in the sample. The chain has TRBV30 and TRBJ1-5; D might be TRBD1 (6 bases). V lost 0 bases and J 6 bases, leaving 9 bases between the germline ends. CDR1 is GTSNPN, CDR2 SVGIG, per germline (reference sequence). The CDR3 spans 13 residues. CDR3 region: CAWSVRGGQPQHF. The CDR3 nucleotides are TGTGCCTGGAGTGTACGAGGGGGTCAGCCCCAGCATTTT.

The count of this clone is one. J is TRBJ2-4 and V is TRBV10-2, with 11 bases lining up with TRBD1. The CDR3 is 16 residues long. The V segment lost 3 bases and the J segment 7 bases; nucleotides outside the gene matches: 8. CDR1 and CDR2 from the germline V gene are WSHSY and SAAADI. The CDR3 nucleotides are TGCGCCAGCAGTGATCCGCTACGGGACAGGGGGAACATTCAGTACTTC. Residues: CASSDPLRDRGNIQYF.

The rearrangement uses TRBV4-2 and TRBJ2-3, with 13 bases matching TRBD2. The junction had 4 bases not matched to a gene; V was cut back by 1 base and J by 6 bases. Germline V gene sequence: CDR1 LGHNA, CDR2 YNFKEQ. The CDR3 spans 16 residues. The CDR3 spells CASSQVLAGGKDTQYF. CDR3 sequence (DNA): TGTGCCAGCAGCCAAGTACTAGCGGGGGGGAAGGATACGCAGTATTTT.

The chain joins TRBV4-1 to TRBJ2-7; no definite D call. V gave up 1 base and J gave up 2 bases, with 9 bases separating them. The CDR3 spans 14 residues. CDR1 and CDR2 from the germline V gene are MGHRA and YSYEKL. CDR3 sequence: CASSQVWPPYEQYF. The DNA for the CDR3 is TGCGCCAGCAGCCAAGTCTGGCCCCCCTACGAGCAGTACTTC.

Concerning this clone: Distinct nucleotide sequences in the sample also encode this CDR3. The J gene is TRBJ2-2, the V gene TRBV7-9, with D possibly matching TRBD2 (6 bases). From germline, CDR1 is SEHNR and CDR2 FQNEAQ (reference sequence). The CDR3 is made up of 15 amino acids. Trimming pared 2 bases from V and 1 base from J, leaving 8 bases between. As DNA, the CDR3 is TGTGCCAGCAGCTTACGGCGGGGGAACACCGGGGAGCTGTTTTTT. Protein: CASSLRRGNTGELFF.

The chain carries TRBV10-1 and TRBJ2-6; 9 bases match TRBD1. V shed 4 bases and J 0 bases; nucleotides not matched to a gene: 7. The CDR3 sequence is 18 residues long. Per germline, CDR1 WNHNN and CDR2 SYGVQD (reference sequence). The CDR3 sequence is CASSGGTGPFSGANVLTF. The CDR3 DNA follows: TGCGCCAGCAGTGGGGGGACAGGGCCCTTCTCTGGGGCCAACGTCCTGACTTTC.

The rearrangement links TRBV19 to TRBJ2-7; TRBD2 agrees at 8 bases. The ends lost 6 bases at V and 0 bases at J; junction bases unmatched: 7. The CDR3 is 15 residues long. Germline V gene lookup returns CDR1 LNHDA and CDR2 SQIVND (reference sequence). CDR3 in DNA: TGTGCCAGTAGCCCGTCGGGGGGGGGCTCCTACGAGCAGTACTTC. Protein product: CASSPSGGGSYEQYF.

This clone was recorded only once. The chain couples TRBV9 to TRBJ1-1; maybe TRBD1 (6 bases). The germline V and J ends were trimmed by 4 bases and 3 bases, with 13 bases remaining between them. Germline V gene data show CDR1 as SGDLS and CDR2 as YYNGEE. This CDR3 comprises 14 residues. The CDR3 sequence is CASSPSRGDTEAFF. CDR3 in DNA: TGTGCCAGCAGCCCATCCAGGGGTGACACTGAAGCTTTCTTT.

V gene TRBV9 combines with J gene TRBJ2-3; 8 bases are shared with TRBD1. There are 13 residues in the CDR3. Germline-derived CDR1 and CDR2 are SGDLS and YYNGEE. V trimming: 3 bases; J trimming: 8 bases; junction bases outside the gene matches: 5. In nucleotides, the CDR3 is TGTGCCAGCAGCGCCGGACAGGGAGGTACGCAGTATTTT. This sequence encodes CASSAGQGGTQYF.

The chain recombines TRBV30 with TRBJ2-2; TRBD1 matches at 7 bases. Germline CDR1 and CDR2: GTSNPN and SVGIG (reference sequence). J lost 4 bases, V lost 5 bases, and 4 bases had no gene match. This CDR3 comprises 13 residues. The CDR3 loop reads CAWDRDPTGELFF. The CDR3 coding sequence is TGTGCCTGGGACAGGGACCCCACCGGGGAGCTGTTTTTT.

The chain carries TRBV7-2 and TRBJ1-3; tentative D call: TRBD1 (5 bases). Germline V gene data show CDR1 as SGHTA and CDR2 as FQGNSA. The length of the CDR3 is 14 residues. Trimming cost V 5 bases and J 1 base, with 9 bases left between them. CDR3 protein: CASSMGGSGNTIYF. CDR3 bases: TGTGCCAGCAGCATGGGGGGTTCTGGAAACACCATATATTTT.

The genes are TRBV30 and TRBJ2-5; 10 bases fit TRBD1. Germline-derived CDR1 and CDR2 are GTSNPN and SVGIG (reference sequence). The CDR3 loop spans 12 amino acids. The V and J ends lost 7 bases and 6 bases, in that order; junction bases with no gene match: 5. CDR3 amino acids: CASRDRGKTQYF. DNA for the CDR3: TGTGCCTCCAGGGACAGGGGAAAGACCCAGTACTTC.

CDR3 amino acids: CASSLYEGRWHTEAFF. The CDR3 DNA reads as TGTGCCAGCAGTTTATATGAGGGCCGGTGGCACACTGAAGCTTTCTTT. V and J are TRBV28 and TRBJ1-1; D is ambiguous. Germline assignment: CDR1 MDHEN and CDR2 SYDVKM. The CDR3 contains 16 residues. V was pared by 1 base and J by 3 bases, with 15 bases between. Variable domain in full (rest from reference TRBV28 and TRBJ1-1): DVKVTQSSRYLVKRTGEKVFLECVQDMDHENMFWYRQDPGLGLRLIYFSYDVKMKEKGDIPEGYSVSREKKERFSLILESASTNQTSMYLCASSLYEGRWHTEAFFGQGTRLTVV.

The CDR3 region has the DNA TGTGCCAGCAGGACCGGGACAGGGATGTACGAGCAGTACTTC. It is translated as CASRTGTGMYEQYF. V and J are TRBV6-1 and TRBJ2-7; 9 bases are shared with TRBD1. Germline values: CDR1 MNHNS, CDR2 SASEGT. V trimming: 6 bases; J trimming: 4 bases; junction bases outside the gene matches: 7. This CDR3 has 14 residues.

This rearrangement joins TRBV14 to TRBJ2-1; 9 nucleotides align to TRBD1. V dropped 3 bases and J dropped 4; count of bases not matched to a gene: 7. The CDR3 totals 16 residues. Germline V CDR1 and CDR2: SGHDN, FVKESK. CDR3 residues: CASSHGPGQGYNEQFF. The CDR3 nucleotides read TGTGCCAGCAGCCATGGCCCGGGACAGGGTTACAATGAGCAGTTCTTC.

This chain links TRBV14 with TRBJ1-2; 11 bases map to TRBD1. Germline CDR1 reads SGHDN; CDR2 reads FVKESK. With 4 bases clipped from V and 5 bases from J, the junction kept 3 bases outside the gene matches. This CDR3 contains 14 residues. The CDR3 spells CASSPRDRGYGYTF. The CDR3 region has the DNA TGTGCCAGCAGCCCCCGGGACAGGGGGTATGGCTACACCTTC.

Comment on this clone: At the DNA level, this CDR3 is encoded by other sequences in the same sample as well. The chain combines TRBV30 with TRBJ1-3, with 9 bases lining up with TRBD1. The germline gives CDR1 GTSNPN, CDR2 SVGIG (reference sequence). The CDR3 loop spans 15 amino acids. With 2 bases clipped from V and 2 bases from J, the junction kept 4 bases outside the gene matches. The CDR3 nucleotides are TGTGCCTGGAGTAGGGGGACAGGGACTGGAAACACCATATATTTT. As protein: CAWSRGTGTGNTIYF. Drawing the rest from reference TRBV30 and TRBJ1-3, the complete variable domain is SQTIHQWPATLVQPVGSPLSLECTVEGTSNPNLYWYRQAAGRGLQLLFYSVGIGQISSEVPQNLSASRPQDRQFILSSKKLLLSDSGFYLCAWSRGTGTGNTIYFGEGSWLTVV.

This clone appeared a few times. The chain combines TRBV27 with TRBJ1-6; D is possibly TRBD1 (5 bases). Looked up from germline, CDR1 is MNHEY and CDR2 is SMNVEV (reference sequence). V was trimmed by 2 bases and J by 10 bases, leaving 12 bases between them. CDR3 size: 14 residues. CDR3 nucleotides: TGTGCCAGCAGTTTAAACCAGGGTCCCTCACCCCTCCACTTT. Translated: CASSLNQGPSPLHF.